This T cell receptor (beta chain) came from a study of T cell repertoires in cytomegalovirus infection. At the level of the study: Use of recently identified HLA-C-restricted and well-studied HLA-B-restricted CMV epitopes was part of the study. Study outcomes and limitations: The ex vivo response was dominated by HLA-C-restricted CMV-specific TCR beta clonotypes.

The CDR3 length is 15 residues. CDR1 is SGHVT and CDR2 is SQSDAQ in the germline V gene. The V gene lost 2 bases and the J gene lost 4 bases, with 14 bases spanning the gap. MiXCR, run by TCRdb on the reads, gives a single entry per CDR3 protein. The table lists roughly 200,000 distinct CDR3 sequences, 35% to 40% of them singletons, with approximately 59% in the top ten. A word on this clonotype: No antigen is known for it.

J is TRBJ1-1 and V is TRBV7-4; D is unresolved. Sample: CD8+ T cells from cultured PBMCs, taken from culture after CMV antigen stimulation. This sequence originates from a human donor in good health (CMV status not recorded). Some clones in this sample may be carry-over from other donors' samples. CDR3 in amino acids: CASSLNVWRSTEAFF. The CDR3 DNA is TGTGCCAGCAGCTTAAACGTCTGGAGGTCCACTGAAGCTTTCTTT.